The 19 T cell receptor beta chains in this list originate from one sample, sequenced in a study of blood T cell repertoires in COVID-19. Profiling relied on immunoSEQ multiplex PCR, and the TCRdb table lists in-frame clones only, not all of them. The repertoire holds around 92,000 clones, with 75% to 90% as singletons. The sequencing input was peripheral blood. These receptors all come from a woman aged 80 or older with active COVID-19.

The rearrangement joins TRBV2 to TRBJ2-2; 9 nucleotides line up with TRBD2. In germline, CDR1 is SNHLY, CDR2 FYNNEI. V shed 10 bases and J 0 bases; nucleotides not matched to a gene: 12. CDR3 length equals 17 residues. CDR3 nucleotides: TGTGCCACCTCGGGACTAGCCTATAGTTCGAACACCGGGGAGCTGTTTTTT. Its protein is CATSGLAYSSNTGELFF.

This rearrangement joins TRBV7-9 to TRBJ1-4; D remains unclear. CDR3 length equals 15 residues. Between the trimmed V and J ends, which lost 2 bases and 6 bases, there was a span of 13 bases. Germline CDR1 reads SEHNR; CDR2 reads FQNEAQ (reference sequence). The CDR3 is CASSLLAPTYEKLFF. The DNA for the CDR3 is TGTGCCAGCAGCTTACTTGCCCCGACTTATGAAAAACTGTTTTTT.

This chain joins TRBV29-1 and TRBJ2-1; D is perhaps TRBD2 (5 bases). The germline V gene has CDR1 SQVTM and CDR2 ANQGSEA. V lost 6 bases and J 5 bases, leaving 14 bases between the germline ends. CDR3 length equals 13 residues. The CDR3 loop is CSVAEAPDNEQFF. The CDR3, as DNA: TGCAGCGTAGCGGAGGCGCCTGACAATGAGCAGTTCTTC.

This clone was recorded a few times. V usage is TRBV10-3 and J usage is TRBJ2-5; 8 bases line up with TRBD1. Germline trimming cut 6 bases from V and 7 bases from J; bases unmatched to any gene: 10. The germline CDR1 and CDR2 sequences are ENHRY and SYGVKD. CDR3 size: 14 residues. The CDR3 DNA is TGTGCCATCAGGCGACAGGGGTCCGAGGGGACCCAGTACTTC. Translated, it gives CAIRRQGSEGTQYF.

The chain joins TRBV7-3 to TRBJ2-1; 11 positions match TRBD2. This CDR3 contains 15 residues. V lost 2 bases to trimming and J lost 6 bases; unmatched junction nucleotides: 3. Germline CDR1 is SGHTA and CDR2 is FQGTGA. CDR3 amino acids: CASSLELAGVNEQFF. The CDR3 nucleotides are TGTGCCAGCAGCTTAGAACTAGCGGGAGTCAATGAGCAGTTCTTC. The full variable domain, completed using reference TRBV7-3 and TRBJ2-1, is GAGVSQTPSNKVTEKGKYVELRCDPISGHTALYWYRQSLGQGPEFLIYFQGTGAADDSGLPNDRFFAVRPEGSVSTLKIQRTERGDSAVYLCASSLELAGVNEQFFGPGTRLTVL.

V is TRBV12-3 or TRBV12-4 and J is TRBJ1-1; D perhaps matches TRBD1 (6 bases). CDR3 length equals 13 residues. Trimming pared 4 bases from V and 4 bases from J, leaving 10 bases between. In DNA form, the CDR3 reads TGTGCCAGCAGTTACAGGGTTGCCACTGAAGCTTTCTTT. Protein sequence: CASSYRVATEAFF.

J is TRBJ2-1 and V is TRBV19; 8 nucleotides line up with TRBD2. Germline values: CDR1 LNHDA, CDR2 SQIVND (reference sequence). CDR3 length: 16 residues. The V and J ends lost 4 bases and 4 bases, in that order; junction bases with no gene match: 9. This chain's CDR3 is CASSTPPAGGYNEQFF. The DNA for the CDR3 is TGTGCCAGTAGTACTCCCCCCGCGGGAGGTTACAATGAGCAGTTCTTC. The variable domain in full, with the rest retrieved from reference TRBV19 and TRBJ2-1, is DGGITQSPKYLFRKEGQNVTLSCEQNLNHDAMYWYRQDPGQGLRLIYYSQIVNDFQKGDIAEGYSVSREKKESFPLTVTSAQKNPTAFYLCASSTPPAGGYNEQFFGPGTRLTVL.

The rearrangement links TRBV9 to TRBJ2-3; D gene ambiguous. Trimming removed 3 bases from V and 6 bases from J, with 11 bases in between. CDR1 and CDR2 (germline): SGDLS, YYNGEE. CDR3 length: 13 residues. In nucleotides, the CDR3 is TGTGCCAGCAGCGCTCCATACATGGATACGCAGTATTTT. Translation: CASSAPYMDTQYF.

V usage is TRBV9 and J usage is TRBJ2-3; D is possibly TRBD2 (5 bases). Trimming removed 7 bases at V and 0 bases at J, with 24 bases between. From germline, CDR1 is SGDLS and CDR2 YYNGEE. This CDR3 has 18 residues. CDR3 DNA sequence: TGTGCCAGCCGGTTCGTTACGGGAAGTTGCCCCAGCACAGATACGCAGTATTTT. Amino acid sequence: CASRFVTGSCPSTDTQYF.

The CDR3 nucleotides read TGTGCCAGCAGCTTGGGTCAGGGGACAAGCATCGGGGAGCTGTTTTTT. Its protein product is CASSLGQGTSIGELFF. The V gene is TRBV5-4, the J gene TRBJ2-2; D may be TRBD1 (6 bases). V was pared by 0 bases and J by 7 bases, with 16 bases between. The CDR3 length is 16 residues. The germline V gene encodes CDR1 SGHNT and CDR2 YYREEE (reference sequence).

The rearrangement joins TRBV6-5 to TRBJ2-2; perhaps TRBD1 as D (5 bases). This CDR3 region has 13 residues. Germline CDR1 MNHEY, CDR2 SVGAGI. Deletions cut 8 bases from V and 3 bases from J, with 10 bases between. The CDR3 nucleotides are TGTGCCAGCGGGCAAGGGGACACCGGGGAGCTGTTTTTT. As protein: CASGQGDTGELFF.

The chain links TRBV28 to TRBJ1-5, with 7 bases identical to TRBD1. V shed 7 bases and J 4 bases; nucleotides not matched to a gene: 7. This CDR3 is built from 14 residues. Germline V lookup: CDR1 MDHEN, CDR2 SYDVKM. CDR3 sequence (DNA): TGTGCCAGCACATCTCCAGGGGGAAATCAGCCCCAGCATTTT. It yields the protein CASTSPGGNQPQHF.

The chain uses TRBV18 and TRBJ1-1, with D possibly being TRBD1 (6 bases). The germline CDR1 and CDR2 sequences are KGHSH and LQKENI. The CDR3 extends over 15 amino acids. V shed 2 bases and J shed 6 bases, with 16 bases lying between them. The CDR3 loop is CASSPRRGGGAEAFF. DNA for the CDR3: TGTGCCAGCTCACCAAGAAGGGGGGGTGGTGCTGAAGCTTTCTTT.

The chain is built from TRBV11-1 and TRBJ1-3; D may be TRBD1 (6 bases). The CDR3 runs to 14 residues. Trimming took off 4 bases at V and 2 bases at J, with 9 bases between the two ends. The germline gives CDR1 SGHAT, CDR2 FQDESV (reference sequence). In nucleotides, the CDR3 is TGTGCCAGCAGCTCGAGGGGGACTGGAAACACCATATATTTT. It yields the protein CASSSRGTGNTIYF.

The table lists this clone with a count of one. The chain uses TRBV21-1 and TRBJ1-5; TRBD1 is the table's D call, not checked against the DNA. TRBV21-1 is termed a pseudogene. The CDR3 contains 16 residues. The DNA of the CDR3 is TGTGCCAGCAGCAAGCATGAGACAAGGCCGTATAAGCCCCAGCATTTT. Translated, it gives CASSKHETRPYKPQHF.

The V and J genes are TRBV19 and TRBJ2-3; maybe TRBD1 (6 bases). Germline V gene lookup returns CDR1 LNHDA and CDR2 SQIVND (reference sequence). CDR3 length equals 16 residues. Trimming took 5 bases from V and 0 from J, leaving 15 bases between them. The CDR3 reads CASSLRQAPSTDTQYF. In DNA, the CDR3 is TGTGCCAGTAGTCTAAGACAGGCTCCTAGCACAGATACGCAGTATTTT.

This chain uses TRBV7-9 with TRBJ2-3; 7 nucleotides agree with TRBD2. Germline V gives CDR1 SEHNR, CDR2 FQNEAQ (reference sequence). The CDR3 is made up of 15 amino acids. V lost 1 base, J lost 4 bases, and 5 bases stayed unmatched. The CDR3 loop is CASSLGAGVPDTQYF. The CDR3 region has the DNA TGTGCCAGCAGCTTAGGGGCGGGAGTGCCAGATACGCAGTATTTT.

The chain links TRBV28 to TRBJ2-1, with D possibly TRBD1 on 6 matching bases. Between the trimmed V and J ends, which lost 7 bases and 0 bases, there was a span of 10 bases. CDR3 length: 14 amino acids. Per germline, CDR1 MDHEN and CDR2 SYDVKM. The CDR3 region is CASNDRYSYNEQFF. CDR3 DNA: TGTGCCAGCAACGACAGGTACTCCTACAATGAGCAGTTCTTC.

The chain has TRBV2 and TRBJ2-5; D gene unclear. Deletions cut 6 bases from V and 6 bases from J, with 11 bases between. Germline V gene sequence: CDR1 SNHLY, CDR2 FYNNEI. The CDR3 totals 12 residues. CDR3 in DNA: TGTGCCAGCAGGGTATCAGGAAAGACCCAGTACTTC. Translated, it gives CASRVSGKTQYF.